What follows are 22 T cell receptor beta chains derived from one specimen sequenced in a study of cytomegalovirus exposure and HLA in healthy donors. This PCR relied on a set of 60 Vbeta primers and 13 Jbeta primers. Assay used: immunoSEQ multiplex PCR; TCRdb lists only in-frame clones, some missing. The sample has roughly 140,000 clones, about 64% seen once. Sample: PBMCs. The receptors stem from an older woman in good health and CMV-seropositive.

This chain joins TRBV6-5 and TRBJ1-4; possible D gene TRBD1, 6 bases. The V gene's germline CDR1 is MNHEY and CDR2 SVGAGI. V was trimmed by 2 bases and J by 2 bases, leaving 6 bases between them. CDR3 length: 14 residues. The CDR3, as DNA: TGTGCCAGCAGTTACAGGGGGACTAATGAAAAACTGTTTTTT. This sequence encodes CASSYRGTNEKLFF.

The chain combines TRBV5-1 with TRBJ1-1; D remains ambiguous. The CDR3 length is 14 residues. V lost 4 bases, J lost 0 bases, and 10 bases lay in between. Germline loops: CDR1 SGHRS, CDR2 YFSETQ. This CDR3 is CASSLQNLNTEAFF. CDR3 coding DNA: TGCGCCAGCAGCCTCCAGAACCTGAACACTGAAGCTTTCTTT.

This chain links TRBV7-2 with TRBJ1-1; D perhaps matches TRBD1 (6 bases). This CDR3 spans 15 amino acids. V shed 6 bases and J shed 6 bases, with 20 bases lying between them. CDR1 and CDR2 from the germline V gene are SGHTA and FQGNSA. As DNA, the CDR3 is TGTGCCAGCAGTTTCCAAAATACAGGGAAGTCTGAAGCTTTCTTT. It yields the protein CASSFQNTGKSEAFF.

The V call is TRBV4-3, the J call TRBJ1-3; 7 bases map to TRBD1. With 1 base clipped from V and 4 bases from J, the junction kept 7 bases outside the gene matches. The CDR3 totals 16 residues. The germline gives CDR1 LGHNA, CDR2 YSLEER. The CDR3 DNA follows: TGCGCCAGCAGCCAAGGGAGTAGGGGGCCCGGAAACACCATATATTTT. Translation: CASSQGSRGPGNTIYF.

The CDR3 coding sequence is TGTGCCAGCAGCTTAGATACGGGGACCCAGTACTTC. Encoded protein: CASSLDTGTQYF. The chain is built from TRBV11-2 and TRBJ2-5; no clear D. The CDR3 is 12 residues long. The V and J ends lost 0 bases and 7 bases respectively, with 6 bases between them. Germline V CDR1 and CDR2: SGHAT, FQNNGV. Variable domain in full (rest from reference TRBV11-2 and TRBJ2-5): EAGVAQSPRYKIIEKRQSVAFWCNPISGHATLYWYQQILGQGPKLLIQFQNNGVVDDSQLPKDRFSAERLKGVDSTLKIQPAKLEDSAVYLCASSLDTGTQYFGPGTRLLVL.

The rearrangement uses TRBV6-5 and TRBJ2-7, with 8 bases matching TRBD1. Germline V gene data show CDR1 as MNHEY and CDR2 as SVGAGI. V was clipped by 5 bases and J by 2 bases; unmatched bases: 8. This CDR3 has 15 residues. The CDR3 nucleotides are TGTGCCAGCAGTGTATCAGGGGGCAACGCCTACGAGCAGTACTTC. It translates to CASSVSGGNAYEQYF.

The V and J genes are TRBV4-1 and TRBJ1-1; a weak D match, TRBD1 (6 bases). The CDR3 totals 16 residues. Per the germline V gene, CDR1 is MGHRA and CDR2 is YSYEKL. Trimming shortened V by 1 base and J by 4 bases, and 16 bases separated the two germline ends. The CDR3 bases are TGCGCCAGCAGCCAAGTAGCGGGGGCATTCGGCACTGAAGCTTTCTTT. It is translated as CASSQVAGAFGTEAFF.

The rearrangement joins TRBV2 to TRBJ2-5, with TRBD1 matching over 7 bases. Germline CDR1 and CDR2: SNHLY and FYNNEI. This CDR3 contains 13 residues. The J segment lost 2 bases and the V segment lost 8 bases, leaving 5 bases of the junction unmatched. Here the CDR3 DNA reads TGTGCCAGCTTTGTACAGGGGCAAGAGACCCAGTACTTC. Amino acids: CASFVQGQETQYF.

The genes are TRBV18 and TRBJ1-1; D possibly corresponds to TRBD1 (6 bases). Germline-derived CDR1 and CDR2 are KGHSH and LQKENI. CDR3 length: 15 residues. Trimming took off 3 bases at V and 1 base at J, with 12 bases between the two ends. Written as DNA, the CDR3 is TGTGCCAGCTCACCCACGGGGGGCTCGAACACTGAAGCTTTCTTT. It encodes CASSPTGGSNTEAFF.

V gene TRBV15 combines with J gene TRBJ2-7, with TRBD2 matching over 16 bases. CDR3 length equals 19 residues. V gave up 2 bases and J gave up 4 bases; unmatched junction bases: 11. The germline CDR1 and CDR2 sequences are LNHNV and YYDKDF (reference sequence). DNA of the CDR3: TGTGCCACCAGCAGAAAGCCCGGGACTAGCGGGAGGGCGGCGTACGAGCAGTACTTC. It translates to CATSRKPGTSGRAAYEQYF.

The table lists this clone with a few counts. J is TRBJ1-3 and V is TRBV6-5, with TRBD1 matching 10 bases. This CDR3 is 16 amino acids long. The germline gives CDR1 MNHEY, CDR2 SVGAGI. V was pared by 0 bases and J by 4 bases, with 3 bases of the junction left unmatched. For the CDR3, the DNA is TGTGCCAGCAGTTACTCTGGGACAGGGGCCGGAAACACCATATATTTT. It encodes CASSYSGTGAGNTIYF.

The chain employs TRBV7-6 and TRBJ2-1; 11 bases line up with TRBD2. From germline, CDR1 is SGHVS and CDR2 FNYEAQ. The ends lost 3 bases at V and 3 bases at J; junction bases unmatched: 10. This CDR3 has 18 amino acids. This CDR3 is CASSFPGTSGGVYNEQFF. The CDR3, as DNA: TGTGCCAGCAGCTTCCCCGGGACTAGCGGAGGGGTCTACAATGAGCAGTTCTTC.

V and J are TRBV29-1 and TRBJ1-2, with D perhaps TRBD1 (6 bases). Germline V gives CDR1 SQVTM, CDR2 ANQGSEA. Trimming left V 4 bases short and J 2 bases short, with 8 bases between. The CDR3 is 12 amino acids. The CDR3: CSVATGNYGYTF. In DNA, the CDR3 is TGCAGCGTTGCTACAGGGAACTATGGCTACACCTTC.

This chain links TRBV6-6 with TRBJ2-1, with D possibly TRBD1 on 5 matching bases. CDR1 MNHNY and CDR2 SVGAGI come from the germline V gene (reference sequence). The V end lost 2 bases, the J end lost 2 bases, and 13 bases lay between the germline ends. The CDR3 is 16 residues long. CDR3 nucleotide sequence: TGTGCCAGCAGTTACGGGTCTAAAGGGGCCTACAATGAGCAGTTCTTC. This translates into CASSYGSKGAYNEQFF.

This clone showed up just a few times. The chain uses TRBV5-4 and TRBJ1-1; no firm D call. The CDR3 length is 11 residues. Trimming removed 0 bases at V and 8 bases at J, with 5 bases between. Germline loops: CDR1 SGHNT, CDR2 YYREEE (reference sequence). The CDR3 region has the DNA TGTGCCAGCAGCTTGGGCAGGGAAGCTTTCTTT. It translates to CASSLGREAFF.

This rearrangement joins TRBV5-1 to TRBJ2-5; D ambiguous. The CDR3 extends over 13 amino acids. The V gene's germline CDR1 is SGHRS and CDR2 YFSETQ. The V and J ends lost 3 bases and 0 bases respectively, with 6 bases between them. The CDR3 nucleotides read TGCGCCAGCAGCTCCTTGTACCAAGAGACCCAGTACTTC. Its translation: CASSSLYQETQYF.

The chain is built from TRBV2 and TRBJ2-2; 16 nucleotides agree with TRBD2. The trim removed 5 bases at V and 4 bases at J, leaving 10 bases unmatched. Germline V gene sequence: CDR1 SNHLY, CDR2 FYNNEI. This CDR3 contains 19 residues. The CDR3 nucleotides are TGTGCCAGCAGTATACCGGGACTAGCGGGAGGGCGGGGCACCGGGGAGCTGTTTTTT. Translation gives CASSIPGLAGGRGTGELFF.

This chain links TRBV7-9 with TRBJ2-5; TRBD1 is a possible D gene (6 bases). The tail of the sequence fits TRBJ2-7 better, so the J call may be wrong. This CDR3 is 14 amino acids long. From germline, CDR1 is SEHNR and CDR2 FQNEAQ (reference sequence). CDR3 region: CASSPFARGAEQYF. The CDR3, as DNA: TGTGCCAGCAGCCCGTTCGCCAGGGGAGCCGAGCAGTACTTC.

The V call is TRBV27, the J call TRBJ2-2, with TRBD2 identical over 8 bases. The CDR3 runs to 15 residues. CDR1 and CDR2 (germline): MNHEY, SMNVEV (reference sequence). V shed 5 bases and J 0 bases; nucleotides not matched to a gene: 2. CDR3 in DNA: TGTGCCAGCAGTAGAGCGGGGGCGAACACCGGGGAGCTGTTTTTT. The encoded protein is CASSRAGANTGELFF.

The chain links TRBV28 to TRBJ2-1; tentative D call: TRBD2 (5 bases). The germline V gene encodes CDR1 MDHEN and CDR2 SYDVKM. V was clipped by 3 bases and J by 9 bases, with 15 bases between them. CDR3 length: 14 residues. Here the CDR3 reads CASSLAGVLGEQFF. The CDR3 DNA is TGTGCCAGCAGTTTGGCCGGGGTACTGGGTGAGCAGTTCTTC.

The rearrangement links TRBV5-4 to TRBJ2-1, with TRBD2 identical over 9 bases. V lost 4 bases and J lost 5; bases outside the gene matches: 10. The CDR3 totals 16 residues. Germline CDR1 SGHNT, CDR2 YYREEE (reference sequence). The CDR3 region has the DNA TGTGCCAGCAGCCGTACCGGACTAGCGAGGAACAATGAGCAGTTCTTC. It translates to CASSRTGLARNNEQFF.

The rearrangement joins TRBV5-5 to TRBJ2-7; D perhaps matches TRBD1 (6 bases). Germline assignment: CDR1 SGHKS and CDR2 YYEKEE (reference sequence). The CDR3 is made up of 13 amino acids. V shed 3 bases and J shed 2 bases, with 9 bases lying between them. In DNA, the CDR3 is TGTGCCAGCAGCTCGACAGGCCCCTACGAGCAGTACTTC. Translation gives CASSSTGPYEQYF.